The 13 T cell receptor beta chains below all came from one sample that was sequenced in a study of blood T cell repertoires in COVID-19 (dated by TCRdb to about 2020). Library preparation employed the immunoSEQ multiplex PCR assay. This immuneACCESS table, as held by TCRdb, lists in-frame sequences with V and J called but not all clones. Of the missing ones, under half trace to an unresolved V gene in checked studies; the others have no known cause. The table for this sample lists about 360,000 clones; 85% to 90% of them were counted only once. The top ten hold over 2.5% of the sample. Sequencing input: peripheral blood. The source is a human donor in a cohort sampled during active COVID-19.

The chain links TRBV5-8 to TRBJ2-3; 8 bases map to TRBD1. Trimming cost V 5 bases and J 2 bases; bases outside gene matches: 7. There are 15 residues in the CDR3. The V gene's germline CDR1 is SGHTS and CDR2 YDEGEE. The CDR3 is CASSKGTGLTDTQYF. As DNA, the CDR3 is TGTGCCAGCAGTAAGGGGACAGGCCTCACAGATACGCAGTATTTT.

The genes are TRBV10-3 and TRBJ2-7, with 12 bases identical to TRBD1. Trimming cost V 6 bases and J 4 bases; bases outside gene matches: 4. The CDR3 runs to 14 residues. CDR1 ENHRY and CDR2 SYGVKD come from the germline V gene. The CDR3 nucleotides read TGTGCCATCAGGGCGGGACAGGGGGCGTACGAGCAGTACTTC. It translates to CAIRAGQGAYEQYF.

The chain recombines TRBV5-6 with TRBJ2-5; D remains ambiguous. The V gene lost 4 bases and the J gene lost 2 bases, with 9 bases spanning the gap. Germline CDR1 is SGHDT and CDR2 is YYEEEE. The CDR3 runs to 13 residues. The CDR3 DNA reads TGTGCCAGCAGCAAAGCCCTTCAAGAGACCCAGTACTTC. Translation gives CASSKALQETQYF.

This chain uses TRBV9 with TRBJ2-7; the D gene is possibly TRBD2 (5 bases). CDR1 SGDLS and CDR2 YYNGEE come from the germline V gene. V dropped 4 bases and J dropped 0 bases, with 20 bases sitting between them. This CDR3 contains 17 residues. The CDR3: CASSPGVTTLSSYEQYF. DNA of the CDR3: TGTGCCAGCAGCCCCGGGGTAACTACCCTGAGCTCCTACGAGCAGTACTTC.

The rearrangement uses TRBV5-6 and TRBJ1-5, with TRBD1 matching over 9 bases. CDR1 is SGHDT, CDR2 YYEEEE, per germline. The CDR3 is 16 amino acids. V dropped 3 bases and J dropped 2; count of bases not matched to a gene: 6. This chain's CDR3 is CASSSGTGKGNQPQHF. For the CDR3, the DNA is TGTGCCAGCAGCTCGGGGACAGGGAAAGGCAATCAGCCCCAGCATTTT.

The V and J genes are TRBV5-6 and TRBJ2-1, with 13 positions matching TRBD2. The CDR3 is 16 amino acids. Germline V CDR1 and CDR2: SGHDT, YYEEEE. Trimming at V came to 3 bases and at J to 6 bases, leaving 6 bases not matched to a gene. CDR3 sequence (DNA): TGTGCCAGCAGCTGGGAACTAGCGGGGGGGCCCAATGAGCAGTTCTTC. The encoded protein is CASSWELAGGPNEQFF.

This CDR3 is CASSYGQVSREQYF. CDR3 DNA: TGTGCCAGCAGCTACGGACAGGTGTCGAGGGAGCAGTACTTC. The chain has TRBV13 and TRBJ2-7; 7 bases map to TRBD1. Germline assignment: CDR1 PRHDT and CDR2 FYEKMQ (reference sequence). CDR3 length equals 14 residues. The ends lost 4 bases at V and 7 bases at J; junction bases unmatched: 10.

The chain employs TRBV6-5 and TRBJ2-2; D uncertain. Trimming cost V 6 bases and J 5 bases, with 13 bases left between them. Germline loops: CDR1 MNHEY, CDR2 SVGAGI. The CDR3 is made up of 14 amino acids. The CDR3 bases are TGTGCCAGCAGCAAGAGAACAGCTACCGGGGAGCTGTTTTTT. The encoded protein is CASSKRTATGELFF.

J is TRBJ1-2 and V is TRBV9; 11 bases agree with TRBD1. There are 15 residues in the CDR3. Per germline, CDR1 SGDLS and CDR2 YYNGEE. The V gene end was trimmed by 3 bases and the J gene end by 6 bases; junction bases not matched to a gene: 7. The CDR3 DNA is TGTGCCAGCAGCGCCCGGGGACAGGGGGAGGATGGCTACACCTTC. Amino acids: CASSARGQGEDGYTF.

The chain joins TRBV7-3 to TRBJ2-1; TRBD2 matches at 11 bases. Losses at the gene ends were 3 bases for V and 10 bases for J; bases not matched to a gene: 5. The germline CDR1 and CDR2 sequences are SGHTA and FQGTGA. The CDR3 has 14 residues. CDR3 sequence reads: CASSFTSGGGEQFF. The CDR3, as DNA: TGTGCCAGCAGCTTTACTAGCGGGGGAGGAGAGCAGTTCTTC.

The chain is built from TRBV28 and TRBJ1-2, with D perhaps matching TRBD1 (5 bases). The V gene's germline CDR1 is MDHEN and CDR2 SYDVKM. The V end was cut by 4 bases, the J end by 0 bases, with 18 bases between. This CDR3 region has 17 residues. The CDR3 nucleotides read TGTGCCAGCAGTTCCCCCCTCCTGACAGCAACTAACTATGGCTACACCTTC. It translates to CASSSPLLTATNYGYTF.

This chain uses TRBV6-4 with TRBJ2-3; possibly TRBD2 for D (6 bases). There are 15 residues in the CDR3. CDR1 is MRHNA and CDR2 is SNTAGT in the germline V gene. V was cut by 3 bases and J by 0 bases, with 10 bases left in between. For the CDR3, the DNA is TGTGCCAGCAGTGAAGGGGAGGAGAGCACAGATACGCAGTATTTT. This translates into CASSEGEESTDTQYF.

The CDR3 loop reads CASSYDGQDNRGYTF. CDR3 nucleotides: TGCGCCAGCAGCTACGACGGACAGGACAATAGAGGCTACACCTTC. The gene calls are TRBV5-1 and TRBJ1-2, with 7 nucleotides matching TRBD1. The CDR3 loop spans 15 amino acids. CDR1 SGHRS and CDR2 YFSETQ come from the germline V gene. Trimming at V came to 3 bases and at J to 8 bases, leaving 13 bases not matched to a gene. Combining the CDR3 with reference TRBV5-1 and TRBJ1-2 gives the whole variable domain KAGVTQTPRYLIKTRGQQVTLSCSPISGHRSVSWYQQTPGQGLQFLFEYFSETQRNKGNFPGRFSGRQFSNSRSEMNVSTLELGDSALYLCASSYDGQDNRGYTFGSGTRLTVV.